This paragraph reports one T cell receptor beta chain. This clone came up once. The target of this receptor is not known. Nothing much larger sits one base from this clone, and base qualities are not available. TCR CDR3 regions were amplified from genomic DNA by multiplex PCR using the deep immunoSEQ assay. Genomic DNA extracted from each cell subset was distributed evenly over all wells of several immunoSEQ 96-well plates, and each plate served as one replicate. For sorted subsets, each replicate PCR was loaded with roughly 200 ng genomic DNA, equivalent to 25,000 to 35,000 T cell genomes. The purified libraries were quantified using a Qubit 3.0 fluorometer, sized with a Bioanalyzer 2100, and then quantified again using the KAPA Library Quantification kit. Every immunoSEQ 96-well plate was sequenced on a separate single-read 150-cycle Illumina NextSeq 550 flow cell. Per the source publication's procedure: Because the immunoSEQ output held only junctional sequences and lacked quality scores, the filtering could not match the filtering applied to full-length reads. Sequences were annotated with PyIR, a Python wrapper for IgBLAST v1.9, using IMGT germline references to assign V/J genes and CDR3. Reads were removed for weak V/J assignments (E-value above 1e-6), missing CDR3, stop codons, out-of-frame junctions, or ambiguous translated residues. V3J clonotypes were defined by identical inferred V gene, J gene, and CDR3 amino acid sequence. Percentage overlap between repertoires was calculated by dividing the number of shared unique clonotypes by the size of the smaller repertoire. Repertoire richness was assessed with RTK rarefaction, the Chao1 estimator, and Recon v2.1 estimates of unobserved clonotypes. Generation probabilities for all TCRbeta clonotypes obtained by the gDNA method from a handful of donors were computed using OLGA. The source is immuneACCESS, and TCRdb retained only in-frame sequences with V and J called. Part of the clones is not carried over; for the studies checked, unresolved V genes explain less than half of this, and the remainder is unexplained. V, J and clone size were drawn from that table, and D and trimming were deduced from the DNA. In all, the sample holds approximately 980,000 clones, and over 75% of those were seen once. Clones ranked in the top ten supply around 1.4% of the sample.

This sample stems from a study of shared clonotypes between healthy human individuals (dated by TCRdb to the early 2020s). Background on the whole study: The cohort included a few men and a couple of women between 18 and 49 years of age. Between about 0.9 and 9 billion PBMCs per donor were obtained by leukapheresis. To increase sequencing depth and limit assay-specific biases, different laboratories used diverse techniques to prepare libraries and sequence TCR repertoires. For each donor, three plates each were used for CD4 naive and CD4 memory, two plates were used for CD8 naive, and one plate was used for CD8 memory. To estimate repertoire size and how much clonotypes are shared between individuals, the study performed deep sequencing of blood TCR repertoires from roughly five healthy adults. Results the study describes overall, beyond this receptor: Because the study included a small number of donors, the genetic and exposure-history diversity represented was limited. Naive subsets generally had larger estimated clonotype richness than memory subsets did. Across a handful of donors, around 5% of naive CD4, around 3.5% of naive CD8, about 2% of memory CD4, and about 0.4% of memory CD8 clonotypes were shared. Clonotypes shared by all four sorted-subset donors showed higher generation probabilities than non-shared clonotypes. Sampling was restricted to blood, and TCR repertoires in tissues likely differ from the TCR repertoires found in blood. Pairwise subsampling indicated that sequencing depth was expected to affect the degree of clonotype sharing among donors. Rarefaction of sorted-subset datasets indicated incomplete sequencing despite the large sequencing depth.

Donors were healthy HIV-negative adults with no recently reported acute infections or vaccinations. All donors were Caucasian adults living in Nashville, Tennessee, USA. CD4+ T cells were enriched by magnetic negative selection, after which naive cells were positively selected on CD45RA and the negative fraction was taken as the memory subset. After blood collection by leukapheresis, PBMCs were isolated using Ficoll-Histopaque density gradient centrifugation and then cryopreserved in the vapor phase of liquid nitrogen. Analytical flow cytometry was used to check the purity and quantity of each magnetically sorted T cell population. From each sorted fraction, genomic DNA was isolated and quantified by UV absorbance on a Nanodrop 2000c. The germline V gene supplies CDR1 SQVTM and CDR2 ANQGSEA. The CDR3 measures 15 amino acids from cysteine to phenylalanine. The CDR3 DNA has 45 bases and is translated from base 1. V is cut back by 4 bases and J by 3 bases, with 8 bases in the junction unmatched.

The specimen sequenced was memory CD4+ T cells sorted from blood. The meaning of the sample's cell subset or site label: CD45RA-negative fraction. This TCR came from a man aged 18-30 years in good health. The chain links TRBV29-1 with TRBJ2-7; TRBD2 aligns with 11 central bases. The CDR3 corresponds to CSVVGLAGSNYEQYF. Here is the DNA: TGCAGCGTTGTAGGACTAGCGGGTAGTAACTACGAGCAGTACTTC.